One sample yielded the 27 T cell receptor beta chains listed below, sequenced in a study of shared clonotypes between healthy human individuals. The data were produced by immunoSEQ multiplex PCR, yet TCRdb's version contains in-frame clones alone and is incomplete. The table has 650,000 to 750,000 clones, roughly 70% seen once. Input material: memory CD4+ T cells sorted from blood. Subset reported: CD45RA-negative fraction. These receptors all stem from a woman aged 30 to 39 in good health.

This clone was recorded a few times. The genes are TRBV21-1 and TRBJ2-5; the table names TRBD1, a call not compared with the DNA. TRBV21-1 constitutes a pseudogene. There are 18 residues in the CDR3. The CDR3 protein is CASSKCGEGRGRMKTQYF. Written as DNA, the CDR3 is TGTGCCAGCAGCAAATGCGGGGAGGGCAGGGGGCGTATGAAGACCCAGTACTTC.

This clone was counted only a few times. The genes are TRBV2 and TRBJ2-2, with D perhaps TRBD2 (5 bases). The CDR3 spans 13 residues. Deletions cut 6 bases from V and 7 bases from J, with 12 bases between. CDR1 SNHLY and CDR2 FYNNEI come from the germline V gene. CDR3: CASSSEGGGELFF. CDR3 sequence (DNA): TGTGCCAGCAGCTCCGAGGGTGGCGGGGAGCTGTTTTTT.

The chain recombines TRBV4-2 with TRBJ2-1; D is unresolved. The CDR3 is made up of 13 amino acids. V was shortened by 4 bases and J by 5 bases, with 9 bases between the two germline ends. Germline V gives CDR1 LGHNA, CDR2 YNFKEQ. CDR3 sequence (DNA): TGTGCCAGCAGCCGGAATCCCGACAATGAGCAGTTCTTC. It is translated as CASSRNPDNEQFF.

The chain joins TRBV7-3 to TRBJ1-1; 8 bases agree with TRBD1. V shed 5 bases and J 1 base; nucleotides not matched to a gene: 6. Germline V gene sequence: CDR1 SGHTA, CDR2 FQGTGA. CDR3 size: 15 residues. The CDR3 bases are TGTGCCAGCAGCCTAGGGGGGACAGGGAACACTGAAGCTTTCTTT. Amino acid sequence: CASSLGGTGNTEAFF.

J is TRBJ1-1 and V is TRBV19; unclear D gene. The CDR3 totals 15 residues. Trimming left V 6 bases short and J 5 bases short, with 19 bases between. Germline CDR1 LNHDA, CDR2 SQIVND (reference sequence). The CDR3 loop is CASSPQVGPRTEAFF. CDR3 nucleotide sequence: TGTGCCAGTAGCCCTCAGGTGGGCCCGCGGACTGAAGCTTTCTTT.

The chain is built from TRBV18 and TRBJ1-3; no firm D call. Trimming stripped 6 bases from V and 2 bases from J, with 8 bases between. Germline V gene sequence: CDR1 KGHSH, CDR2 LQKENI. This CDR3 is built from 13 residues. The CDR3 DNA reads as TGTGCCAGCTCCCAGGATCCTGGAAACACCATATATTTT. Translated, it gives CASSQDPGNTIYF.

This clone appeared a few times. V is TRBV9 and J is TRBJ2-1; TRBD2 is a possible D gene (5 bases). Trimming cost V 0 bases and J 0 bases, with 7 bases left between them. The CDR3 totals 15 residues. Looked up from germline, CDR1 is SGDLS and CDR2 is YYNGEE. The CDR3 DNA follows: TGTGCCAGCAGCGTAGTGGGGAGCTCCTACAATGAGCAGTTCTTC. Its protein product is CASSVVGSSYNEQFF.

This chain links TRBV5-3 with TRBJ1-4; TRBD1 might be the D (6 bases). TRBV5-3 is marked as an open reading frame, function uncertain. Trimming took off 8 bases at V and 8 bases at J, with 19 bases between the two ends. This CDR3 comprises 14 residues. The CDR3 spells CARDIPGAYEKLFF. The CDR3 region has the DNA TGTGCCAGGGATATACCAGGGGCGTACGAAAAACTGTTTTTT.

This sequence joins TRBV19 and TRBJ2-3; no clear D. V was shortened by 6 bases and J by 10 bases, with 26 bases between the two germline ends. Germline lookup yields CDR1 LNHDA and CDR2 SQIVND (reference sequence). The length of the CDR3 is 16 residues. CDR3 nucleotides: TGTGCCAGTAGCCCAATGGTGTCCCCAGTGGGATCTTCGCAGTATTTT. Translating gives CASSPMVSPVGSSQYF. Using reference TRBV19 and TRBJ2-3 for the parts outside the CDR3, the full variable domain is DGGITQSPKYLFRKEGQNVTLSCEQNLNHDAMYWYRQDPGQGLRLIYYSQIVNDFQKGDIAEGYSVSREKKESFPLTVTSAQKNPTAFYLCASSPMVSPVGSSQYFGPGTRLTVL.

The chain employs TRBV20-1 and TRBJ2-2; D perhaps matches TRBD2 (6 bases). The CDR3 is made up of 11 amino acids. CDR1 DFQATT and CDR2 SNEGSKA come from the germline V gene (reference sequence). This CDR3 is CRPTSPGELFF. The CDR3 coding sequence is TGCAGGCCTACTAGCCCCGGGGAGCTGTTTTTT.

The rearrangement links TRBV11-2 to TRBJ2-4; D is unresolved. The V and J ends lost 5 bases and 0 bases respectively, with 5 bases between them. The CDR3 runs 13 residues. Germline V CDR1 and CDR2: SGHAT, FQNNGV. The CDR3 reads CASSTLAKNIQYF. The CDR3 DNA sequence: TGTGCCAGCAGCACCCTAGCCAAAAACATTCAGTACTTC.

On this clone: Other DNA sequences in this specimen translate into the identical CDR3. This chain uses TRBV2 with TRBJ1-5; D is ambiguous. This CDR3 has 14 amino acids. Germline loops: CDR1 SNHLY, CDR2 FYNNEI. Trimming stripped 3 bases from V and 2 bases from J, with 8 bases between. CDR3 amino acids: CASSERQGNQPQHF. The CDR3 nucleotides read TGTGCCAGCAGTGAGCGGCAGGGCAATCAGCCCCAGCATTTT.

CDR3 DNA sequence: TGCGCCAGCAGCCGTTCGACTAGCGGGACGAATGAGCAGTTCTTC. As protein: CASSRSTSGTNEQFF. The rearrangement joins TRBV4-1 to TRBJ2-1, with 11 bases lining up with TRBD2. V lost 4 bases and J lost 7; bases outside the gene matches: 6. The CDR3 runs 15 residues. CDR1 and CDR2 (germline): MGHRA, YSYEKL.

The chain links TRBV6-5 to TRBJ1-5; 7 bases match TRBD1. Germline CDR1 and CDR2: MNHEY and SVGAGI. The V and J ends lost 6 bases and 7 bases, in that order; junction bases with no gene match: 12. The CDR3 is 15 amino acids. The chain's CDR3 is CASRSDRDLRQPQHF. The CDR3, as DNA: TGTGCCAGCAGGTCCGACAGGGATCTTCGACAGCCCCAGCATTTT.

The genes are TRBV5-1 and TRBJ1-2, with D possibly being TRBD1 (6 bases). V shed 4 bases and J shed 8 bases, with 21 bases lying between them. Germline V lookup: CDR1 SGHRS, CDR2 YFSETQ. The CDR3 has 15 amino acids. The CDR3 coding sequence is TGCGCCAGCAGCCTCCTTAGGGGGTCTATTCGAGGCTACACCTTC. Protein product: CASSLLRGSIRGYTF.

The J gene is TRBJ2-1, the V gene TRBV19; possibly TRBD1 for D (5 bases). The CDR3 sequence is 16 residues long. Trimming removed 2 bases at V and 1 base at J, with 12 bases between. The V gene's germline CDR1 is LNHDA and CDR2 SQIVND (reference sequence). This chain's CDR3 is CASSISLAGSYNEQFF. The CDR3 coding sequence is TGTGCCAGTAGTATATCCTTGGCAGGGTCCTACAATGAGCAGTTCTTC.

In DNA, the CDR3 is TGTGCCAGAAGCATCACCTTTTCTGAAGCTTTCTTT. Translation: CARSITFSEAFF. V usage is TRBV5-3 and J usage is TRBJ1-1, with D unresolved. TRBV5-3 is classed as an ORF, of uncertain function. Trimming removed 4 bases from V and 6 bases from J, with 10 bases in between. The CDR3 spans 12 residues.

This clone was detected ten times or more. The chain uses TRBV25-1 and TRBJ2-1; tentative D call: TRBD1 (5 bases). Trimming cost V 4 bases and J 0 bases, with 13 bases left between them. The CDR3 runs 16 residues. Germline CDR1 MGHDK, CDR2 SYGVNS. The CDR3 DNA follows: TGTGCCAGCAGTGGAGGTGGGGCTAGCTCCTACAATGAGCAGTTCTTC. It yields the protein CASSGGGASSYNEQFF.

The rearrangement links TRBV19 to TRBJ2-3; D not resolved. Germline CDR1 reads LNHDA; CDR2 reads SQIVND (reference sequence). The CDR3 consists of 14 residues. Trimming removed 1 base from V and 3 bases from J, with 8 bases in between. Here the CDR3 DNA reads TGTGCCAGTAGTATAGTTCTTCTGACAGATACGCAGTATTTT. This codes for CASSIVLLTDTQYF.

A remark on this clone: The sample carries other DNA sequences with the same CDR3. V is TRBV4-1 and J is TRBJ2-7, with 9 bases matching TRBD1. This CDR3 is 15 amino acids long. The germline V gene encodes CDR1 MGHRA and CDR2 YSYEKL. V lost 1 base, J lost 4 bases, and 5 bases stayed unmatched. Written as DNA, the CDR3 is TGCGCCAGCAGCCAAGCCGGGACAGGGAGTTACGAGCAGTACTTC. Encoded protein: CASSQAGTGSYEQYF.

The chain carries TRBV30 and TRBJ2-3; D is possibly TRBD1 or TRBD2 (5 bases each). Germline loops: CDR1 GTSNPN, CDR2 SVGIG (reference sequence). This CDR3 is built from 13 residues. CDR3 residues: CAGARASTDTQYF. CDR3 sequence (DNA): TGTGCTGGGGCGCGGGCTAGCACAGATACGCAGTATTTT.

The J gene is TRBJ1-5, the V gene TRBV19; 8 nucleotides agree with TRBD1. Germline assignment: CDR1 LNHDA and CDR2 SQIVND (reference sequence). V dropped 3 bases and J dropped 3; count of bases not matched to a gene: 7. CDR3 length equals 16 residues. This CDR3 reads CASSIRGTGHNQPQHF. CDR3 in DNA: TGTGCCAGTAGTATCCGTGGGACAGGACACAATCAGCCCCAGCATTTT.

The CDR3 DNA reads TGCAGTGCCCATGGGAATGAGCAGTTCTTC. Encoded protein: CSAHGNEQFF. The chain links TRBV20-1 to TRBJ2-1; D gene uncertain. V was clipped by 6 bases and J by 7 bases, with 7 bases between them. The CDR3 covers 10 residues. The germline V gene encodes CDR1 DFQATT and CDR2 SNEGSKA (reference sequence).

The chain uses TRBV28 and TRBJ2-3; TRBD2 aligns across 11 bases. V was pared by 6 bases and J by 5 bases, with 10 bases of the junction left unmatched. This CDR3 has 16 residues. CDR1 is MDHEN, CDR2 SYDVKM, per germline. CDR3 sequence reads: CASSSPSGRRRDTQYF. The CDR3 DNA reads TGTGCCAGCAGCTCCCCTAGCGGGAGGAGGAGAGATACGCAGTATTTT.

This clone was counted many times. V and J are TRBV6-1 and TRBJ1-2; D is unresolved. V lost 2 bases and J lost 4, with 8 bases in between. CDR3 length: 13 amino acids. In germline, CDR1 is MNHNS, CDR2 SASEGT. The CDR3, as DNA: TGTGCCAGCAGTGAAACAGATTTCTATGGCTACACCTTC. Translation: CASSETDFYGYTF.

The V and J genes are TRBV7-9 and TRBJ2-7; 9 positions match TRBD1. This CDR3 region has 15 residues. With V trimmed by 7 bases and J by 5 bases, 12 bases remained unmatched. Germline V gene data show CDR1 as SEHNR and CDR2 as FQNEAQ (reference sequence). The CDR3 sequence: CASIRDRVGANEQYF. DNA for the CDR3: TGTGCCAGCATCAGGGACAGGGTTGGTGCGAACGAGCAGTACTTC.

The chain uses TRBV6-1 and TRBJ1-4; D gene ambiguous. Germline V gene sequence: CDR1 MNHNS, CDR2 SASEGT. The CDR3 has 13 residues. V lost 4 bases and J lost 8, with 11 bases in between. CDR3 amino acids: CASSVQSGEKLFF. CDR3 bases: TGTGCCAGCAGTGTGCAGTCCGGGGAAAAACTGTTTTTT.